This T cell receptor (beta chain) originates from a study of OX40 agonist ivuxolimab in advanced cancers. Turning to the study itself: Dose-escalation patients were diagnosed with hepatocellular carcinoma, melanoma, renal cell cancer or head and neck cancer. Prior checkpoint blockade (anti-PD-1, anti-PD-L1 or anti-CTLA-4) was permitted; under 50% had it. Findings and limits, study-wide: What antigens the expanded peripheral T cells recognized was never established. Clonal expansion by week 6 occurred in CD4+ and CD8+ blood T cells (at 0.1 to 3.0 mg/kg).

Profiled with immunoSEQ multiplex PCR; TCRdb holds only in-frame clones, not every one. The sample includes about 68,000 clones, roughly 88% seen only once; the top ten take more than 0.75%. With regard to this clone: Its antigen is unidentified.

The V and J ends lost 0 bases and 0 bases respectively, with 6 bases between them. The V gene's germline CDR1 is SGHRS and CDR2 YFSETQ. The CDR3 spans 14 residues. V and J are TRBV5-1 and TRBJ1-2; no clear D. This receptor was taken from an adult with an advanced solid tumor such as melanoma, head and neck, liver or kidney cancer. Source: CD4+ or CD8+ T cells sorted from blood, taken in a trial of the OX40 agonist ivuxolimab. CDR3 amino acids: CASSLESANYGYTF. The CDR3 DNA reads TGCGCCAGCAGCTTGGAGTCAGCTAACTATGGCTACACCTTC.